Listed below are T cell receptor beta chains from one sample, sequenced in a study of blood T cell repertoires in COVID-19. Clones were read by immunoSEQ multiplex PCR, and TCRdb kept only the in-frame ones, dropping some. Altogether some 300,000 clones are present, 90% being singletons, with the ten largest covering roughly 3.6%. Sequenced sample: PBMCs or T cells enriched from blood (not recorded which). These receptors were taken from a woman aged 25 to 39 who had been exposed to COVID-19. Both conserved end residues are part of each CDR3. A D gene is named only where the DNA matches it firmly. The listing skips clone size in some rows; elsewhere it reads once, few, many or a size class.

clone size,D gene,V gene,J gene,CDR3 DNA,CDR3 protein
-,TRBD1,TRBV19,TRBJ1-6,TGTGCCAGTAGTGACAGGGGGGTGGCCCTCCACTTT,CASSDRGVALHF
-,-,TRBV5-1,TRBJ1-1,TGCGCCAGCAGCATACAGGGAAGGAACACTGAAGCTTTCTTT,CASSIQGRNTEAFF
-,-,TRBV2,TRBJ1-2,TGTGCCAGCAGTGAGGAAACAGTCTTCTTTGGCTACACCTTC,CASSEETVFFGYTF
-,-,TRBV27,TRBJ2-3,TGTGCCAGCAGTTTGCGAGTCAGCACAGATACGCAGTATTTT,CASSLRVSTDTQYF
-,-,TRBV27,TRBJ1-6,TGTGCCAGCAGTTTATCGGGGCGGAAGACTTATAATTCACCCCTCCACTTT,CASSLSGRKTYNSPLHF
-,-,TRBV5-5,TRBJ1-6,TGTGCCAGCAGCTTGGTCAGGGCCGTATCACCCCTCCACTTT,CASSLVRAVSPLHF
-,TRBD1,TRBV7-9,TRBJ1-2,TGTGCCAGCAGCTTTCCACCGGGACAGGACTATGGCTACACCTTC,CASSFPPGQDYGYTF
once,TRBD2,TRBV5-1,TRBJ2-1,TGCGCCAGCAGCGACCAAGCGGGGGAGTACAATGAGCAGTTCTTC,CASSDQAGEYNEQFF
once,-,TRBV15,TRBJ1-1,TGTGCCACCAGCAATGGCCGGAACACTGAAGCTTTCTTT,CATSNGRNTEAFF
-,-,TRBV14,TRBJ2-2,TGTGCCAGCAGCCAACAGGATTTGAACACCGGGGAGCTGTTTTTT,CASSQQDLNTGELFF
-,TRBD1,TRBV7-2,TRBJ2-7,TGTGCCAGCAGCTTAGACGACAGGGGGGACGAGCAGTACTTC,CASSLDDRGDEQYF
-,TRBD1,TRBV18,TRBJ2-5,TGTGCCAGCTCACGATTCCGTGCGGGACAGGGGGCGGAAGAGACCCAGTACTTC,CASSRFRAGQGAEETQYF
-,-,TRBV5-1,TRBJ1-6,TGCGCCAGCAGCTTGGATGCGGTACGGGGTTACTCACCCCTCCACTTT,CASSLDAVRGYSPLHF
-,-,TRBV7-2,TRBJ2-1,TGTGCCAGCAGCCTCTTCGGGTACAATGAGCAGTTCTTC,CASSLFGYNEQFF
-,TRBD1,TRBV7-9,TRBJ2-5,TGTGCCAGCACCCACGGGACAGTGGGGCGGGAGACCCAGTACTTC,CASTHGTVGRETQYF
-,-,TRBV5-3,TRBJ1-2,TGTGCCAGAAGCTCCGACAGGAGACATGGCTACACCTTC,CARSSDRRHGYTF
-,-,TRBV5-1,TRBJ2-5,TGCGCCAGCAGCCCCTTTCGTGGGACTCCAGACCGGGAGACCCAGTACTTC,CASSPFRGTPDRETQYF
-,-,TRBV6-2/TRBV6-3,TRBJ1-4,TGTGCCAGCAGCCTATGGGGCTCAACTAATGAAAAACTGTTTTTT,CASSLWGSTNEKLFF
-,TRBD2,TRBV7-2,TRBJ2-7,TGTGCCAGCAGCTCTGTGGGGGGGACCTACGAGCAGTACTTC,CASSSVGGTYEQYF
-,TRBD1,TRBV7-2,TRBJ1-2,TGTGCCAGCGGGGGACAGGGGAAAGTCGGGGGCTACACCTTC,CASGGQGKVGGYTF
-,-,TRBV14,TRBJ1-2,TGTGCCAGCAGCCAAGACAGGGCTTTTTATGGCTACACCTTC,CASSQDRAFYGYTF
-,-,TRBV5-1,TRBJ1-2,TGCGCCAGCAGCCCCCAGATTAACTATGGCTACACCTTC,CASSPQINYGYTF
-,TRBD2,TRBV7-2,TRBJ2-5,TGTGCCAGCAGCTTAGTCAGTAGCGGGGGGGCCGTCGGAGAGACCCAGTACTTC,CASSLVSSGGAVGETQYF
-,-,TRBV6-2/TRBV6-3,TRBJ2-2,TGTGCCAGCAGTAACCGGGGGGCGGCCGGGGAGCTGTTTTTT,CASSNRGAAGELFF
-,-,TRBV19,TRBJ2-6,TGTGCCAGTAGTACCATAACGGACAGCTCTGGGGCCAACGTCCTGACTTTC,CASSTITDSSGANVLTF
-,TRBD2,TRBV7-8,TRBJ2-7,TGTGCCAGCAGCTTAGTAGCGGGGGGGTTTTACGAGCAGTACTTC,CASSLVAGGFYEQYF
-,-,TRBV3-1/TRBV3-2,TRBJ1-2,TGTGCCAGCAGCCGGGGGCGGAGCAACTATGGCTACACCTTC,CASSRGRSNYGYTF
-,-,TRBV4-2,TRBJ2-3,TGTGCCAGCAGCCGGGACACCCGCACAGATACGCAGTATTTT,CASSRDTRTDTQYF
-,-,TRBV5-1,TRBJ2-7,TGCGCCAGCACAGGCGACTCCTACGAGCAGTACTTC,CASTGDSYEQYF
-,TRBD2,TRBV3-1/TRBV3-2,TRBJ2-1,TGTGCCAGCAGCCCGACGGGGGGTGCGTCCTACAATGAGCAGTTCTTC,CASSPTGGASYNEQFF
once,-,TRBV15,TRBJ1-5,TGTGCCACCAGCAGAGACTCAGGCTATCAGCCCCAGCATTTT,CATSRDSGYQPQHF
-,TRBD2,TRBV3-1/TRBV3-2,TRBJ2-2,TGTGCCAGCAGCCAAGATACGTGGGTAGCGGGGGAGAAATACACCGGGGAGCTGTTTTTT,CASSQDTWVAGEKYTGELFF
-,-,TRBV9,TRBJ1-4,TGTGCCAGCAGCGTAGATCCCTCCCCGGATGAAAAACTGTTTTTT,CASSVDPSPDEKLFF
-,-,TRBV18,TRBJ2-7,TGTGCCAGCTCACACCCGACTAGTCCCTACGAGCAGTACTTC,CASSHPTSPYEQYF
-,TRBD1,TRBV7-3,TRBJ1-1,TGTGCCAGCAGCTTGAGGGGGCCGACTGAAGCTTTCTTT,CASSLRGPTEAFF
-,-,TRBV13,TRBJ1-2,TGTGCCAGCAGCTTAGGCGCAGGGTATCCTATGCACTATGGCTACACCTTC,CASSLGAGYPMHYGYTF
-,-,TRBV2,TRBJ1-4,TGTGCCAGCGGGGTCAAAGGAGGTTTCGATGAAAAACTGTTTTTT,CASGVKGGFDEKLFF
-,-,TRBV7-9,TRBJ1-2,TGTGCCAGCAGCTTAGCGGCAGGGGATGGCTACACCTTC,CASSLAAGDGYTF
-,-,TRBV7-7,TRBJ2-3,TGTGCCAGCAGCGCGCACCCCCCGGCAGGGGTGGGAGATACGCAGTATTTT,CASSAHPPAGVGDTQYF
-,-,TRBV27,TRBJ1-5,TGTGCCAGCAGAGAGACAGGAGTTAGCAATCAGCCCCAGCATTTT,CASRETGVSNQPQHF
-,-,TRBV24-1,TRBJ2-7,TGTGCCACCAGTGATTCCGCCACGGGGGAGCAGTACTTC,CATSDSATGEQYF
-,-,TRBV5-1,TRBJ1-2,TGCGCCAGCAGGGACACCGCTAACTATGGCTACACCTTC,CASRDTANYGYTF